This is a list of T cell receptor beta chains from one sample in a study of T cell repertoires in cytomegalovirus infection. TCRdb independently ran MiXCR on the reads; one entry per CDR3 protein. The table records more than 350,000 distinct CDR3 sequences, 25% to 40% of them present only once. Material: PBMCs. These receptors were obtained from a human donor in good health (CMV status not recorded). Some clones in this sample may be carry-over from other donors' samples. The CDR3 runs from the conserved cysteine through the conserved F or W. A D gene is named only where the DNA matches it firmly. For some rows the clone size is stated as once, few or many, or as a class when expanded; others skip it.

>TRBV7-9|TRBJ1-2|few|NA
TGTGCCAGCAGCGGGGGCCAAGCCGACTATGGCTACACCTTC
CASSGGQADYGYTF
>TRBV4-1|TRBJ2-3|many|TRBD2
TGCGCCAGCAGCCACCCCCTAGCGGGGGGCACGACGTGGACAGATACGCAGTATTTT
CASSHPLAGGTTWTDTQYF
>TRBV7-2|TRBJ2-3|NA|NA
TGTGCCAGCAGCTTAACCCAGGGTCCAAGCACAGATACGCAGTATTTT
CASSLTQGPSTDTQYF
>TRBV5-1|TRBJ2-2|NA|NA
TGCGCCAGCAGCCAGGACCCCAACCCCGGGGAGCTGTTTTTT
CASSQDPNPGELFF
>TRBV6-5|TRBJ2-1|few|TRBD2
TGTGCCAGCAGTGCTAGCGGGGGGAGTTACAATGAGCAGTTCTTC
CASSASGGSYNEQFF
>TRBV4-1|TRBJ1-1|NA|NA
TGCGCCAGCAGCCCCCAACCTGGGTTTACTGAAGCTTTCTTT
CASSPQPGFTEAFF
>TRBV19|TRBJ2-7|NA|NA
TGTGCCAGTAGTATCGGCAGGGGCGACTACGAGCAGTACTTC
CASSIGRGDYEQYF
>TRBV11-2|TRBJ2-5|few|NA
TGTGCCAGCAGCTTAGTTCCGACAGGAACCCAAGAGACCCAGTACTTC
CASSLVPTGTQETQYF
>TRBV7-9|TRBJ2-7|NA|NA
TGTGCCAGCAGCTTAGGGAGGGGAGGAGACGAGCAGTACTTC
CASSLGRGGDEQYF
>TRBV20-1|TRBJ1-4|once|NA
TGCAGTGCTAGACGACCGAATATTTGGAACGAAAAACTGTTTTTT
CSARRPNIWNEKLFF
>TRBV28|TRBJ1-2|many|TRBD1
TGTGCCAGCAGCACCGGGACAGACCCTAACTATGGCTACACCTTC
CASSTGTDPNYGYTF
>TRBV5-4|TRBJ1-1|NA|NA
TGTGCCAGCAGCTTGGCAGTGGGTTCAGGAACTGAAGCTTTCTTT
CASSLAVGSGTEAFF
>TRBV27|TRBJ1-2|many|NA
TGTGCCAGCAGTGCCCGAGGCCAGTTCCACAATGGCTACACCTTC
CASSARGQFHNGYTF
>TRBV4-3|TRBJ2-2|NA|TRBD2
TGCGCCAGCAGCGTGTTAGCGGGCACACAGAACACCGGGGAGCTGTTTTTT
CASSVLAGTQNTGELFF
>TRBV10-3|TRBJ2-7|few|TRBD2
TGTGCCATCAAGGCCAGCGGGGGGCTTTACGAGCAGTACTTC
CAIKASGGLYEQYF
>TRBV7-9|TRBJ2-5|few|NA
TGTGCCAGCAGCCGTAGCCCGGCCCGGGCCCAGTACTTC
CASSRSPARAQYF
>TRBV5-1|TRBJ1-2|NA|NA
TGCGCCAGCAGCAGTCCCGAGAGGACGGCTTACTATGGCTACACCTTC
CASSSPERTAYYGYTF
>TRBV7-9|TRBJ1-5|few|TRBD1
TGTGCCAGCAGCCCCACAGGGGGCACAGGGAATCAGCCCCAGCATTTT
CASSPTGGTGNQPQHF
>TRBV7-6|TRBJ1-1|many|TRBD1
TGTGCCAGCAGCTTAGGTGGGACAGGGAACACTGAAGCTTTCTTT
CASSLGGTGNTEAFF
>TRBV6-8|TRBJ1-2|NA|NA
TGTGCCAGCAGTTACTCTGGAAATGGCTCCACCTTC
CASSYSGNGSTF
>TRBV24-1|TRBJ2-1|NA|TRBD2
TGTGCCACCGGGAGGGATCACAATGAGCAGTTCTTC
CATGRDHNEQFF
>TRBV29-1|TRBJ2-1|NA|NA
TGCAGCGTTGAAGATCGTGAGCAGTTCTTC
CSVEDREQFF
>TRBV11-2|TRBJ2-1|few|TRBD1
TGTGCCAGCAGCACCACAGGGGCCCCCTTTGGCAATGAGCAGTTCTTC
CASSTTGAPFGNEQFF
>TRBV2|TRBJ2-2|NA|TRBD1
TGTGCCAGCAGTCCGTCAAGGACAGGGGATGGCGGGGAGCTGTTTTTT
CASSPSRTGDGGELFF
>TRBV6-5|TRBJ2-3|few|TRBD1
TGTGCCAGCAGTTCCTCCGGGACAGGGGTCAGGGGTACGCAGTATTTT
CASSSSGTGVRGTQYF
>TRBV4-1|TRBJ2-7|few|TRBD1
TGCGCCAGCAGCCAAGTTCTTGGACAGGGACTTTTCTACGAGCAGTACTTC
CASSQVLGQGLFYEQYF
>TRBV18|TRBJ2-1|NA|NA
TGTGCCAGCTCTGGACAAAGCTCCTACAATGAGCAGTTCTTC
CASSGQSSYNEQFF
>TRBV12-3/TRBV12-4|TRBJ1-4|NA|NA
TGTGCCAGCAGTTCCCGGGGTTATAATGAAAAACTGTTTTTT
CASSSRGYNEKLFF
>TRBV6-2/TRBV6-3|TRBJ2-7|NA|TRBD1
TGTTCCAGCAGACTTACCGGGACAGACTACGAGCAGTACTTC
CSSRLTGTDYEQYF
>TRBV12-3/TRBV12-4|TRBJ2-5|many|NA
TGTGCCAGCAGTGTCGTCGGGACCCAGTACTTC
CASSVVGTQYF
>TRBV20-1|TRBJ2-1|NA|TRBD2
TGCAGTGCTAGCGTCGGGACTAGTGACAATGAGCAGTTCTTC
CSASVGTSDNEQFF
>TRBV12-3/TRBV12-4|TRBJ1-2|NA|NA
TGTGCCAGCAGTTTAGCGGGGGCCTCTAACTATGGCTACACCTTC
CASSLAGASNYGYTF
>TRBV7-8|TRBJ2-7|many|NA
TGTGCCAGCACCCAGAGGGCAGCCACCTCCTACGAGCAGTACTTC
CASTQRAATSYEQYF
>TRBV6-5|TRBJ1-6|many|NA
TGTGCCAGCAGTTACTCACAGCCTTATAATTCACCCCTCCACTTT
CASSYSQPYNSPLHF
>TRBV7-2|TRBJ1-1|many|TRBD1
TGTGCCAGCAGCTCTGGGGGACAGAGGAACACTGAAGCTTTCTTT
CASSSGGQRNTEAFF
>TRBV5-4|TRBJ2-6|few|NA
TGTGCCAGCAGCTTGGGAGTAATGGGATCAGGGGCCAACGTCCTGACTTTC
CASSLGVMGSGANVLTF
>TRBV6-5|TRBJ2-5|many|TRBD2
TGTGCCAGCAGTTACACTAGCGGGGGGGCAGAGACCCAGTACTTC
CASSYTSGGAETQYF
>TRBV12-3/TRBV12-4|TRBJ2-7|few|NA
TGTGCCAGCAGGGTGGGGGGGGCGCAGTACGAGCAGTACTTC
CASRVGGAQYEQYF
>TRBV7-2|TRBJ1-2|many|NA
TGTGCCAGCAGCTTAGAGGGAGCCTATGGCTACACCTTC
CASSLEGAYGYTF
>TRBV7-3|TRBJ2-7|NA|TRBD2
TGTGCCAGCAGCTTATACGGGGGGGCTTCCTACGAGCAGTACTTC
CASSLYGGASYEQYF
>TRBV5-6|TRBJ1-2|NA|NA
TGTGCCAGCAGCTGGAGCCGGGATATAATCTATGGCTACACCTTC
CASSWSRDIIYGYTF
>TRBV6-5|TRBJ2-3|many|TRBD1
TGTGCCAGCAGTTACGGACAGGGTGGGATTCTGTCGACAGATACGCAGTATTTT
CASSYGQGGILSTDTQYF
>TRBV4-3|TRBJ2-1|NA|TRBD1
TGCGCCAGCAGCCTAGAGGTGAGGGGGCCAGACAATGAGCAGTTCTTC
CASSLEVRGPDNEQFF
>TRBV11-2|TRBJ2-1|NA|NA
TGTGCCAGCAGCTTAGCGTCGCCCTTTCAGAACAATGAGCAGTTCTTC
CASSLASPFQNNEQFF
>TRBV7-9|TRBJ2-5|NA|NA
TGTGCCAGAAGCTTAGGCACCGTTTCGCAAGAGACCCAGTACTTC
CARSLGTVSQETQYF
>TRBV28|TRBJ2-7|many|NA
TGTGCCAGCGCCGGGACTGATTCCTACGAGCAGTACTTC
CASAGTDSYEQYF
>TRBV7-6|TRBJ1-1|many|NA
TGTGCCAGCAGCTTAGACGACAGTTTGAACACTGAAGCTTTCTTT
CASSLDDSLNTEAFF
>TRBV20-1|TRBJ2-7|NA|TRBD2
TGCAGTGCTAGGACTAGCGGGGGCGCATACGAGCAGTACTTC
CSARTSGGAYEQYF